The text below deals with one T cell receptor (beta chain). Its specificity is unknown. With a J-beta primer mix and a sample-barcoded 5' primer, a second PCR ran about 6 to 11 cycles. TCRdb called the 5' RACE reads again in MiXCR, with one record for every CDR3 protein. Here the sample spans more than 1,000,000 distinct CDR3 sequences, about 23% being singletons. These data come from a study of blood T cells in healthy people across ages. Points from the study as a whole: Considered underestimates were the diversity estimates obtained from one million T cells.

The length of the CDR3 is 16 residues. Trimming took off 0 bases at V and 4 bases at J, with 18 bases between the two ends. Germline lookup yields CDR1 DFQATT and CDR2 SNEGSKA (reference sequence). Sample donors were healthy Caucasian individuals that came from Russia, aged roughly 6 to 95. Extraction yielded at least 5 micrograms of total RNA per sample. The data were also submitted as part of a second study, on T cells of mothers and their children. That work contributes: Thymic selection molds TCR recombination products alike in related and unrelated pairs.

The material sequenced was blood. This chain links TRBV20-1 with TRBJ1-2; D gene uncertain. This receptor was taken from a girl aged 2 to 10 in good health. This CDR3 reads CSARDPSLPGLYGYTF. CDR3 nucleotides: TGCAGTGCTAGAGATCCCAGTCTCCCGGGCCTCTATGGCTACACCTTC.